The 22 T cell receptor beta chains presented below share a single source sample, sequenced in a study of T cells in Graves' hyperthyroidism and ophthalmopathy. It was RNA transcripts that yielded the amplified TCR beta CDR3 regions. First-round RT-PCR with HTBI primers amplified the TCR CDR3 region. MiXCR, run by TCRdb on the multiplex PCR reads, gives a single entry per CDR3 protein. The sample gives about half a million distinct CDR3 sequences, 15% to 20% of which show up once; 25% to 35% is in the top ten. Sequencing input: blood. Source of these receptors: a woman aged 25 to 39 with Graves' ophthalmopathy.

This clonotype has ten or more counts. The chain has TRBV7-2 and TRBJ1-5; D is possibly TRBD1 (5 bases). Germline assignment: CDR1 SGHTA and CDR2 FQGNSA. This CDR3 contains 13 residues. V lost 4 bases to trimming and J lost 9 bases, with 13 bases between them. CDR3 sequence (DNA): TGTGCCAGCAGCTCCAGGGCATTCGGGCCCCAGCATTTT. The encoded protein is CASSSRAFGPQHF.

This clonotype was found a few times. This rearrangement joins TRBV7-2 to TRBJ2-2; 7 nucleotides align to TRBD1. V trimming: 4 bases; J trimming: 4 bases; junction bases outside the gene matches: 6. Germline lookup yields CDR1 SGHTA and CDR2 FQGNSA. The CDR3 extends over 15 amino acids. The CDR3 region has the DNA TGTGCCAGCAGCTACAGGGGTACGGGCACCGGGGAGCTGTTTTTT. Encoded protein: CASSYRGTGTGELFF.

This clonotype was recorded at least ten times. The chain employs TRBV30 and TRBJ1-5; 12 bases map to TRBD1. The CDR3 runs 13 residues. V gave up 5 bases and J gave up 6 bases; unmatched junction bases: 2. Germline CDR1 GTSNPN, CDR2 SVGIG (reference sequence). CDR3 loop: CAWGTGGTQPQHF. CDR3 DNA: TGTGCCTGGGGGACAGGGGGCACTCAGCCCCAGCATTTT.

This clonotype was detected only a few times. The chain joins TRBV7-9 to TRBJ2-7; 10 bases line up with TRBD2. V shed 6 bases and J 6 bases; nucleotides not matched to a gene: 8. The CDR3 loop spans 14 amino acids. CDR1 is SEHNR, CDR2 FQNEAQ, per germline (reference sequence). The CDR3 loop reads CASSRAGGPFEQYF. The CDR3 DNA sequence: TGTGCCAGCAGTCGAGCGGGAGGGCCGTTCGAGCAGTACTTC.

This clonotype was picked up a small number of times. The chain carries TRBV10-3 and TRBJ2-6; 7 bases are shared with TRBD1. The CDR3 is made up of 16 amino acids. In germline, CDR1 is ENHRY, CDR2 SYGVKD. V lost 6 bases, J lost 4 bases, and 9 bases stayed unmatched. The CDR3 is CAIRRETGAGANVLTF. As DNA, the CDR3 is TGTGCCATCAGGAGGGAAACAGGGGCCGGGGCCAACGTCCTGACTTTC.

The rearrangement joins TRBV20-1 to TRBJ2-1, with D hard to call. With 5 bases removed from V and 4 bases from J, the gap between germline ends came to 15 bases. The CDR3 covers 14 residues. Germline V lookup: CDR1 DFQATT, CDR2 SNEGSKA (reference sequence). This chain's CDR3 is CSAPPLKRYNEQFF. For the CDR3, the DNA is TGCAGTGCTCCGCCCCTAAAGAGGTACAATGAGCAGTTCTTC.

This clonotype has a handful of counts. A much larger clonotype is one base distant, so this may be a read error. The chain couples TRBV12-3 or TRBV12-4 to TRBJ2-5; 7 nucleotides align to TRBD1. Unmatched junction bases numbered 9, after V lost 5 bases and J lost 12 bases. This CDR3 has 12 residues. The CDR3 sequence: CASSRDRNTEYF. The CDR3 coding sequence is TGTGCCAGCAGTCGGGACAGAAATACCGAGTACTTC.

The chain couples TRBV14 to TRBJ2-1; D remains ambiguous. The CDR3 loop spans 13 amino acids. The V gene lost 1 base and the J gene lost 8 bases, with 9 bases spanning the gap. Per germline, CDR1 SGHDN and CDR2 FVKESK. CDR3 nucleotide sequence: TGTGCCAGCAGCCAAGGACGGCTCTATGAGCAGTTCTTC. Amino acids: CASSQGRLYEQFF. Variable domain in full (rest from reference TRBV14 and TRBJ2-1): EAGVTQFPSHSVIEKGQTVTLRCDPISGHDNLYWYRRVMGKEIKFLLHFVKESKQDESGMPNNRFLAERTGGTYSTLKVQPAELEDSGVYFCASSQGRLYEQFFGPGTRLTVL.

V and J are TRBV7-6 and TRBJ1-1; D is ambiguous. Trimming stripped 5 bases from V and 3 bases from J, with 10 bases between. The CDR3 runs 13 residues. The germline gives CDR1 SGHVS, CDR2 FNYEAQ. The CDR3 DNA reads TGTGCCAGCAGCGCCCAATGGGACACTGAAGCTTTCTTT. This sequence encodes CASSAQWDTEAFF. The full variable domain, its missing parts supplied by reference TRBV7-6 and TRBJ1-1, is GAGVSQSPRYKVTKRGQDVALRCDPISGHVSLYWYRQALGQGPEFLTYFNYEAQQDKSGLPNDRFSAERPEGSISTLTIQRTEQRDSAMYRCASSAQWDTEAFFGQGTRLTVV.

This clonotype appeared many times. The J gene is TRBJ1-4, the V gene TRBV3-1, with D possibly being TRBD1 (5 bases). The V and J ends lost 5 bases and 0 bases respectively, with 10 bases between them. Germline-derived CDR1 and CDR2 are LGHDT and YNNKEL (reference sequence). There are 15 residues in the CDR3. DNA for the CDR3: TGTGCCAGCAGCAAGGGGTGGCCAACTAATGAAAAACTGTTTTTT. The encoded protein is CASSKGWPTNEKLFF.

In its sample, this clonotype was seen many times. V usage is TRBV18 and J usage is TRBJ2-7; TRBD2 matches 7 bases. Germline V gene lookup returns CDR1 KGHSH and CDR2 LQKENI. J gave up 2 bases and V 3 bases, and 4 bases lay outside the gene matches. The CDR3 has 14 residues. CDR3 amino acids: CASSPGGGTYEQYF. CDR3 in DNA: TGTGCCAGCTCACCGGGCGGGGGTACCTACGAGCAGTACTTC.

V usage is TRBV20-1 and J usage is TRBJ1-2; weak D call: TRBD1 (5 bases). The length of the CDR3 is 12 residues. Germline CDR1 DFQATT, CDR2 SNEGSKA (reference sequence). The V and J ends lost 2 bases and 4 bases respectively, with 8 bases between them. For the CDR3, the DNA is TGCAGTGCTAGATCGGGGCTCTATGGCTACACCTTC. Translated: CSARSGLYGYTF.

This clonotype was seen a handful of times. The genes are TRBV7-2 and TRBJ1-3, with D unclear. Germline V gene data show CDR1 as SGHTA and CDR2 as FQGNSA. The CDR3 is made up of 13 amino acids. The germline V and J ends were trimmed by 6 bases and 4 bases, with 10 bases remaining between them. CDR3 residues: CASRQNQGNTIYF. CDR3 DNA sequence: TGTGCCAGCAGACAAAACCAGGGAAACACCATATATTTT.

This clonotype was detected many times. This chain joins TRBV25-1 and TRBJ2-7; tentatively, D is TRBD1 or TRBD2 (6 bases each). The V end was cut by 4 bases, the J end by 3 bases, with 16 bases between. CDR1 MGHDK and CDR2 SYGVNS come from the germline V gene. The CDR3 covers 15 residues. DNA of the CDR3: TGTGCCAGCAGTGGGCTCCGGGGGCCCATCTACGAGCAGTACTTC. Its translation is CASSGLRGPIYEQYF.

In this sample, this clonotype turned up many times. The rearrangement uses TRBV28 and TRBJ2-3, with D possibly TRBD2 on 6 matching bases. V was cut by 5 bases and J by 6 bases, with 18 bases left in between. The CDR3 is 15 residues long. CDR1 is MDHEN, CDR2 SYDVKM, per germline. CDR3 in DNA: TGTGCCAGCAGTCGGGGAGGCGGGGTCAGCGATACGCAGTATTTT. Translation gives CASSRGGGVSDTQYF.

This clonotype was picked up a small number of times. This chain joins TRBV19 and TRBJ1-1, with unresolved D. Germline loops: CDR1 LNHDA, CDR2 SQIVND (reference sequence). This CDR3 has 14 amino acids. V was pared by 1 base and J by 1 base, with 7 bases between. In DNA, the CDR3 is TGTGCCAGTAGTATAGTGGACGCGAACACTGAAGCTTTCTTT. Its translation: CASSIVDANTEAFF.

This clonotype was counted between two and nine times. The rearrangement links TRBV4-1 to TRBJ2-3, with D hard to call. V shed 8 bases and J shed 5 bases, with 14 bases lying between them. The CDR3 runs to 13 residues. CDR1 and CDR2 from the germline V gene are MGHRA and YSYEKL. The CDR3 sequence is CASGKKLGDTQYF. CDR3 bases: TGCGCCAGCGGAAAAAAATTGGGAGATACGCAGTATTTT.

This clonotype was observed at least ten times. The J gene is TRBJ2-5, the V gene TRBV20-1; 8 bases line up with TRBD2. There are 14 residues in the CDR3. CDR1 DFQATT and CDR2 SNEGSKA come from the germline V gene (reference sequence). Germline trimming cut 5 bases from V and 5 bases from J; bases unmatched to any gene: 10. DNA for the CDR3: TGCAGTGCTCCCCGAGCGGGAGAGGCTGAGACCCAGTACTTC. Protein product: CSAPRAGEAETQYF.

This clonotype was observed a handful of times. V is TRBV11-1 and J is TRBJ2-7, with TRBD2 identical over 10 bases. V trimming: 3 bases; J trimming: 0 bases; junction bases outside the gene matches: 11. There are 18 residues in the CDR3. Looked up from germline, CDR1 is SGHAT and CDR2 is FQDESV (reference sequence). The CDR3 DNA sequence: TGTGCCAGCAGCTTCCTCCATGGGGCTAGCGGGAGCTCCTACGAGCAGTACTTC. Amino acid sequence: CASSFLHGASGSSYEQYF.

This clonotype was seen repeatedly, ten times or more. The CDR3 reads CASSPSAGNTEAFF. DNA for the CDR3: TGTGCCAGCTCACCGAGCGCGGGGAACACTGAAGCTTTCTTT. The chain is built from TRBV18 and TRBJ1-1; no firm D call. The germline CDR1 and CDR2 sequences are KGHSH and LQKENI. The CDR3 totals 14 residues. Trimming shortened V by 3 bases and J by 1 base, and 9 bases separated the two germline ends.

This chain links TRBV28 with TRBJ2-1, with D perhaps TRBD2 (6 bases). The CDR3 is made up of 18 amino acids. V shed 3 bases and J shed 15 bases, with 33 bases lying between them. Per germline, CDR1 MDHEN and CDR2 SYDVKM. The CDR3 bases are TGTGCCAGCAGTTTTCAGAGACCGCCGCTAACAAAATCCTACGGGGGGTTCTTC. It translates to CASSFQRPPLTKSYGGFF. The entire variable domain, with the rest obtained from reference TRBV28 and TRBJ2-1, is as follows: DVKVTQSSRYLVKRTGEKVFLECVQDMDHENMFWYRQDPGLGLRLIYFSYDVKMKEKGDIPEGYSVSREKKERFSLILESASTNQTSMYLCASSFQRPPLTKSYGGFFGPGTRLTVL.

About this clonotype itself: This clone may be a read error of a much larger clone one base away. This chain uses TRBV3-1 with TRBJ2-1; D call uncertain. The CDR3 is 14 residues long. Trimming left V 3 bases short and J 2 bases short, with 8 bases between. Germline CDR1 reads LGHDT; CDR2 reads YNNKEL (reference sequence). The CDR3, as DNA: TGTGCCAGCAGCCACCATAGCCCCTACAATGAGCAGTTCTTC. Its protein product is CASSHHSPYNEQFF.